The 13 T cell receptor beta chains below come from one sample, sequenced in a study of blood T cell repertoires in COVID-19. The table came from immunoSEQ multiplex PCR; TCRdb's copy has only in-frame clones and leaves some out. Altogether about 280,000 clones are present, 90% being singletons, with the ten largest covering about 1.7%. The material sequenced was PBMCs or T cells enriched from blood (not recorded which). The receptors come from a woman younger than 35 with acute COVID-19.

The gene calls are TRBV27 and TRBJ2-3; a weak D match, TRBD2 (5 bases). V lost 7 bases, J lost 6 bases, and 8 bases lay in between. This CDR3 has 11 residues. Germline values: CDR1 MNHEY, CDR2 SMNVEV (reference sequence). The CDR3 DNA follows: TGTGCCAGCATAGGCGGGGATACGCAGTATTTT. Translation: CASIGGDTQYF.

The chain couples TRBV3-1 (or the pseudogene TRBV3-2) to TRBJ1-2, with D possibly TRBD1 on 5 matching bases. The CDR3 totals 15 residues. Germline-derived CDR1 and CDR2 are LGHDT and YNNKEL (reference sequence). V lost 0 bases, J lost 7 bases, and 15 bases lay in between. CDR3 in amino acids: CASSQDPGVSGGYTF. The DNA of the CDR3 is TGTGCCAGCAGCCAAGACCCGGGGGTTAGCGGTGGCTACACCTTC.

The chain employs TRBV11-3 and TRBJ2-1, with D possibly matching TRBD1 (6 bases). Trimming pared 3 bases from V and 3 bases from J, leaving 15 bases between. From germline, CDR1 is SGHNT and CDR2 YENEEA. This CDR3 is built from 16 residues. The CDR3 nucleotides are TGTGCCAGCAGCTTGGAATGGACAGCCAGCTACAATGAGCAGTTCTTC. Its translation: CASSLEWTASYNEQFF.

V usage is TRBV7-9 and J usage is TRBJ2-1; 12 bases are shared with TRBD2. The junction had 15 bases not matched to a gene; V was cut back by 3 bases and J by 9 bases. The CDR3 is made up of 18 amino acids. CDR1 is SEHNR and CDR2 is FQNEAQ in the germline V gene (reference sequence). The CDR3 loop is CASSLEPGLAGKRGEQFF. For the CDR3, the DNA is TGTGCCAGCAGCTTGGAACCCGGACTAGCGGGAAAAAGGGGTGAGCAGTTCTTC.

This chain links TRBV6-5 with TRBJ1-2; 8 bases align to TRBD1. The CDR3 runs 13 residues. CDR1 is MNHEY, CDR2 SVGAGI, per germline. V dropped 6 bases and J dropped 4; count of bases not matched to a gene: 4. CDR3 in DNA: TGTGCCAGCAGCGCGGACAGGGCCTATGGCTACACCTTC. Translating it yields CASSADRAYGYTF.

The V call is TRBV7-9, the J call TRBJ2-7, with D maybe TRBD2 (7 bases). Germline V gene sequence: CDR1 SEHNR, CDR2 FQNEAQ (reference sequence). The CDR3 sequence is 16 residues long. V lost 5 bases, J lost 9 bases, and 26 bases lay in between. The chain's CDR3 is CASSPQDWGGALRQYF. The CDR3 DNA sequence: TGTGCCAGCAGCCCACAGGATTGGGGGGGGGCCCTTCGGCAGTACTTC.

V gene TRBV30 combines with J gene TRBJ1-4; 8 bases line up with TRBD1. V lost 2 bases, J lost 8 bases, and 7 bases stayed unmatched. Germline V lookup: CDR1 GTSNPN, CDR2 SVGIG (reference sequence). The CDR3 is 14 residues long. In DNA, the CDR3 is TGTGCCTGGAGTATCAGGGGGCACATGGAAAAACTGTTTTTT. Its protein is CAWSIRGHMEKLFF.

CDR3 in amino acids: CAWSGTGRANEKLFF. The CDR3 DNA reads as TGTGCCTGGAGTGGTACAGGGAGGGCTAATGAAAAACTGTTTTTT. This sequence joins TRBV30 and TRBJ1-4; possibly TRBD1 for D (6 bases). Trimming removed 1 base at V and 3 bases at J, with 12 bases between. There are 15 residues in the CDR3. Germline CDR1 is GTSNPN and CDR2 is SVGIG (reference sequence).

The gene calls are TRBV3-1 (or the pseudogene TRBV3-2) and TRBJ1-3; D may be TRBD1 (5 bases). Trimming took 4 bases from V and 1 from J, leaving 29 bases between them. The CDR3 loop spans 21 amino acids. Germline CDR1 LGHDT, CDR2 YNNKEL (reference sequence). The CDR3 DNA follows: TGTGCCAGCAGCCGGGGACGGTCAGGGCGGGACGGCTCAGATTCTGGAAACACCATATATTTT. It encodes CASSRGRSGRDGSDSGNTIYF.

The chain has TRBV11-2 and TRBJ2-1; perhaps TRBD2 as D (5 bases). The CDR3 is made up of 14 amino acids. V shed 1 base and J shed 6 bases, with 10 bases lying between them. From germline, CDR1 is SGHAT and CDR2 FQNNGV. The CDR3 region is CASSLAGKPNEQFF. The CDR3 DNA sequence: TGTGCCAGCAGCTTAGCCGGGAAGCCCAATGAGCAGTTCTTC.

The J gene is TRBJ2-1, the V gene TRBV5-8, with 7 nucleotides matching TRBD1. The V gene end was trimmed by 0 bases and the J gene end by 4 bases; junction bases not matched to a gene: 1. The CDR3 runs 14 residues. Germline V gene lookup returns CDR1 SGHTS and CDR2 YDEGEE. The CDR3 loop reads CASSLEQGYNEQFF. For the CDR3, the DNA is TGTGCCAGCAGCTTGGAACAGGGGTACAATGAGCAGTTCTTC. The full variable domain, with the rest looked up from reference TRBV5-8 and TRBJ2-1, is EAGVTQSPTHLIKTRGQQATLRCSPISGHTSVYWYQQALGLGLQFLLWYDEGEERNRGNFPPRFSGRQFPNYSSELNVNALELEDSALYLCASSLEQGYNEQFFGPGTRLTVL.

The rearrangement links TRBV7-6 to TRBJ2-3, with 12 bases fitting TRBD2. The junction had 5 bases not matched to a gene; V was cut back by 5 bases and J by 2 bases. The length of the CDR3 is 16 residues. Per germline, CDR1 SGHVS and CDR2 FNYEAQ. CDR3 in DNA: TGTGCCAGCAGCAAGACTAGCGGGAGATACACAGATACGCAGTATTTT. Translating gives CASSKTSGRYTDTQYF.

This chain connects TRBV18 to TRBJ1-1, with D uncertain. Per germline, CDR1 KGHSH and CDR2 LQKENI. V gave up 3 bases and J gave up 5 bases, with 16 bases separating them. This CDR3 is built from 15 residues. CDR3 sequence: CASSPIVTPGTEAFF. The CDR3 DNA is TGTGCCAGCTCACCCATTGTCACCCCGGGTACTGAAGCTTTCTTT.